These 30 T cell receptor beta chains were sequenced from one sample in a study of identifying expanded T cells in peripheral blood. Using immunoSEQ multiplex PCR, the repertoire was profiled, and TCRdb retains in-frame clones only, with some absent. Among around 85,000 clones, more than 75% were seen once, and the ten largest hold roughly 19%. The material sequenced was blood. The receptors shown here come from a person aged 18 to 69 in good health.

The V and J genes are TRBV5-6 and TRBJ1-1; D not resolved. Germline V gene data show CDR1 as SGHDT and CDR2 as YYEEEE. This CDR3 has 14 residues. The V gene lost 1 base and the J gene lost 0 bases, with 7 bases spanning the gap. The CDR3: CASSLYGVNTEAFF. CDR3 in DNA: TGTGCCAGCAGCTTGTACGGCGTGAACACTGAAGCTTTCTTT. The full variable domain, with the rest looked up from reference TRBV5-6 and TRBJ1-1, is DAGVTQSPTHLIKTRGQQVTLRCSPKSGHDTVSWYQQALGQGPQFIFQYYEEEERQRGNFPDRFSGHQFPNYSSELNVNALLLGDSALYLCASSLYGVNTEAFFGQGTRLTVV.

J is TRBJ2-5 and V is TRBV4-3; D is ambiguous. Trimming took 4 bases from V and 5 from J, leaving 17 bases between them. Germline assignment: CDR1 LGHNA and CDR2 YSLEER. CDR3 size: 15 residues. The CDR3, as DNA: TGCGCCAGCAGCCGCCGCTGGGAAGGGTACGAGACCCAGTACTTC. Translation gives CASSRRWEGYETQYF.

This clone is a singleton in its sample. The chain carries TRBV6-5 and TRBJ2-7; 8 bases agree with TRBD2. V lost 6 bases, J lost 2 bases, and 6 bases stayed unmatched. Germline loops: CDR1 MNHEY, CDR2 SVGAGI. The CDR3 is made up of 14 amino acids. The CDR3 protein is CASRTGLGAYEQYF. The CDR3 nucleotides read TGTGCCAGCAGGACGGGACTAGGGGCCTACGAGCAGTACTTC.

The rearrangement uses TRBV6-1 and TRBJ2-2, with TRBD1 matching 7 bases. J lost 2 bases, V lost 7 bases, and 4 bases had no gene match. CDR1 is MNHNS, CDR2 SASEGT, per germline. The CDR3 runs 14 residues. The CDR3 region is CASNRGDNTGELFF. DNA for the CDR3: TGTGCCAGCAACAGGGGTGATAACACCGGGGAGCTGTTTTTT.

J is TRBJ2-3 and V is TRBV5-5; 10 bases align to TRBD2. The germline V gene has CDR1 SGHKS and CDR2 YYEKEE (reference sequence). V lost 4 bases, J lost 4 bases, and 6 bases stayed unmatched. The CDR3 spans 15 residues. DNA of the CDR3: TGTGCCAGCAGCCCCGGACTAGCGGCGGCAGATACGCAGTATTTT. Residues: CASSPGLAAADTQYF.

The rearrangement links TRBV18 to TRBJ2-3; D ambiguous. Per germline, CDR1 KGHSH and CDR2 LQKENI. The V end lost 2 bases, the J end lost 4 bases, and 4 bases lay between the germline ends. The CDR3 has 12 residues. The CDR3 spells CASSPSADTQYF. CDR3 in DNA: TGTGCCAGCTCACCATCGGCAGATACGCAGTATTTT.

J is TRBJ2-3 and V is TRBV29-1; possibly TRBD1 for D (6 bases). The length of the CDR3 is 15 residues. Germline loops: CDR1 SQVTM, CDR2 ANQGSEA. The germline V and J ends were trimmed by 4 bases and 9 bases, with 23 bases remaining between them. CDR3 in amino acids: CSVGTTGARSGTQYF. The DNA of the CDR3 is TGCAGCGTTGGGACGACAGGCGCTCGGTCAGGGACGCAGTATTTT.

The J gene is TRBJ2-5, the V gene TRBV11-1, with unresolved D. The J call may be in error: the DNA end matches TRBJ2-7 better. This CDR3 has 13 amino acids. CDR1 and CDR2 from the germline V gene are SGHAT and FQDESV (reference sequence). DNA for the CDR3: TGTGCCAGCAGCTTAGCGTCCACCTACGAGCAGTACTTC. Residues: CASSLASTYEQYF.

The chain joins TRBV5-8 to TRBJ2-7, with 8 nucleotides matching TRBD2. With 4 bases clipped from V and 0 bases from J, the junction kept 6 bases outside the gene matches. This CDR3 contains 15 residues. CDR1 SGHTS and CDR2 YDEGEE come from the germline V gene. The CDR3 region has the DNA TGTGCCAGCAGCACGAAGCGGGGGAGCTCCTACGAGCAGTACTTC. Amino acids: CASSTKRGSSYEQYF. The whole variable domain, remainder taken from reference TRBV5-8 and TRBJ2-7, is EAGVTQSPTHLIKTRGQQATLRCSPISGHTSVYWYQQALGLGLQFLLWYDEGEERNRGNFPPRFSGRQFPNYSSELNVNALELEDSALYLCASSTKRGSSYEQYFGPGTRLTVT.

The chain has TRBV6-6 and TRBJ1-1; D is undetermined. Looked up from germline, CDR1 is MNHNY and CDR2 is SVGAGI (reference sequence). Trimming took off 4 bases at V and 1 base at J, with 7 bases between the two ends. The CDR3 is made up of 13 amino acids. The CDR3 protein is CASSFFKNTEAFF. For the CDR3, the DNA is TGTGCCAGCAGTTTCTTCAAGAACACTGAAGCTTTCTTT.

The chain carries TRBV7-9 and TRBJ2-5, with D unclear. The CDR3 is made up of 13 amino acids. Germline CDR1 SEHNR, CDR2 FQNEAQ (reference sequence). Trimming pared 3 bases from V and 1 base from J, leaving 6 bases between. The CDR3 DNA reads as TGTGCCAGCAGCTTCTGGGGCCAAGAGACCCAGTACTTC. Its protein product is CASSFWGQETQYF.

The DNA for the CDR3 is TGTGCCAGCAGCCGTCAAGGGGATTACAATGAGCAGTTCTTC. Its translation is CASSRQGDYNEQFF. The chain has TRBV11-2 and TRBJ2-1, with D possibly TRBD1 on 5 matching bases. V was cut by 5 bases and J by 4 bases, with 12 bases left in between. Looked up from germline, CDR1 is SGHAT and CDR2 is FQNNGV. The CDR3 totals 14 residues.

This rearrangement joins TRBV29-1 to TRBJ1-1; D gene ambiguous. From germline, CDR1 is SQVTM and CDR2 ANQGSEA. Trimming took off 4 bases at V and 5 bases at J, with 8 bases between the two ends. The CDR3 length is 11 residues. The DNA of the CDR3 is TGCAGCGTTGGGGGAGAGACTGAAGCTTTCTTT. This sequence encodes CSVGGETEAFF.

The chain carries TRBV7-9 and TRBJ1-1; D not certain. CDR1 SEHNR and CDR2 FQNEAQ come from the germline V gene (reference sequence). The V end was cut by 6 bases, the J end by 1 base, with 3 bases between. This CDR3 comprises 11 residues. CDR3 loop: CASRPNTEAFF. CDR3 bases: TGTGCCAGCAGACCGAACACTGAAGCTTTCTTT.

Only a few counts were recorded for this clone. The J gene is TRBJ2-2, the V gene TRBV21-1; whether TRBD2, the table's D call, matches the DNA was not checked. TRBV21-1 constitutes a pseudogene. There are 16 residues in the CDR3. CDR3 amino acids: CASSHGSEPNTGELFF. The DNA of the CDR3 is TGTGCCAGCAGCCACGGAAGCGAACCGAACACCGGGGAGCTGTTTTTT.

This chain connects TRBV19 to TRBJ2-1; TRBD1 aligns across 8 bases. Germline values: CDR1 LNHDA, CDR2 SQIVND (reference sequence). V lost 5 bases and J lost 1; bases outside the gene matches: 16. The CDR3 has 19 residues. CDR3 amino acids: CASSPSARWTGRSYNEQFF. In nucleotides, the CDR3 is TGTGCCAGTAGTCCTTCAGCGCGATGGACAGGGAGGTCCTACAATGAGCAGTTCTTC.

This chain connects TRBV4-3 to TRBJ1-5, with a tentative D call TRBD1 (5 bases). Trimming cost V 2 bases and J 2 bases, with 10 bases left between them. Per the germline V gene, CDR1 is LGHNA and CDR2 is YSLEER. CDR3 length equals 15 residues. The CDR3 sequence: CASSQPGTGNQPQHF. CDR3 DNA sequence: TGCGCCAGCAGCCAACCGGGGACGGGCAATCAGCCCCAGCATTTT.

The V gene is TRBV19, the J gene TRBJ1-3; D call uncertain. Between the trimmed V and J ends, which lost 6 bases and 6 bases, there was a span of 15 bases. Germline V CDR1 and CDR2: LNHDA, SQIVND (reference sequence). The CDR3 spans 14 residues. CDR3 nucleotide sequence: TGTGCCAGTAGAAGTCAGCAAGATGTAAACACCATATATTTT. Residues: CASRSQQDVNTIYF.

This chain joins TRBV5-4 and TRBJ1-2; D is perhaps TRBD1 (6 bases). The ends were cut back, 4 bases at V and 2 bases at J, with 9 bases in the middle. In germline, CDR1 is SGHNT, CDR2 YYREEE (reference sequence). CDR3 length: 13 residues. The CDR3 region has the DNA TGTGCCAGCAGCCGGACAGACAACTATGGCTACACCTTC. It encodes CASSRTDNYGYTF. Complete variable domain (other parts from reference TRBV5-4 and TRBJ1-2): ETGVTQSPTHLIKTRGQQVTLRCSSQSGHNTVSWYQQALGQGPQFIFQYYREEENGRGNFPPRFSGLQFPNYSSELNVNALELDDSALYLCASSRTDNYGYTFGSGTRLTVV.

The DNA of the CDR3 is TGTGCCAGCAGCAAAAGTCGGCGCACCGGGGAGCTGTTTTTT. Translation gives CASSKSRRTGELFF. V and J are TRBV21-1 and TRBJ2-2. TRBV21-1 is shown as a pseudogene. This CDR3 has 14 residues.

The chain links TRBV7-9 to TRBJ2-6; D remains ambiguous. Germline V CDR1 and CDR2: SEHNR, FQNEAQ (reference sequence). V lost 7 bases to trimming and J lost 5 bases, with 12 bases between them. This CDR3 contains 14 residues. The CDR3 region is CASTVSSRANVLTF. The CDR3, as DNA: TGTGCCAGCACCGTTTCTTCCCGGGCCAACGTCCTGACTTTC.

The chain joins TRBV6-5 to TRBJ1-2; a weak D match, TRBD1 (5 bases). Germline CDR1 is MNHEY and CDR2 is SVGAGI. Trimming pared 6 bases from V and 8 bases from J, leaving 16 bases between. The CDR3 is made up of 13 amino acids. This chain's CDR3 is CASSPPRGSGYTF. CDR3 DNA: TGTGCCAGCAGCCCCCCAAGGGGCTCCGGCTACACCTTC.

This chain joins TRBV6-6 and TRBJ1-5, with 8 positions matching TRBD1. CDR1 MNHNY and CDR2 SVGAGI come from the germline V gene (reference sequence). The V gene end was trimmed by 6 bases and the J gene end by 6 bases; junction bases not matched to a gene: 13. The CDR3 has 16 residues. CDR3 protein: CASSPEDRVQGQPQHF. The CDR3 DNA follows: TGTGCCAGCAGCCCCGAGGACAGGGTGCAGGGTCAGCCCCAGCATTTT.

The chain carries TRBV27 and TRBJ2-3, with D possibly being TRBD1 or TRBD2 (6 bases each). Per the germline V gene, CDR1 is MNHEY and CDR2 is SMNVEV (reference sequence). This CDR3 is built from 14 residues. V was shortened by 6 bases and J by 6 bases, with 16 bases between the two germline ends. CDR3 sequence: CASRGWGATDTQYF. Here the CDR3 DNA reads TGTGCCAGCAGAGGCTGGGGGGCAACGGATACGCAGTATTTT.

This chain connects TRBV7-2 to TRBJ1-1, with TRBD1 identical over 7 bases. V shed 5 bases and J 1 base; nucleotides not matched to a gene: 4. CDR1 and CDR2 (germline): SGHTA, FQGNSA. The CDR3 sequence is 14 residues long. As DNA, the CDR3 is TGTGCCAGCAGCCCTAGGACAGGGAACACTGAAGCTTTCTTT. The encoded protein is CASSPRTGNTEAFF.

This chain uses TRBV5-1 with TRBJ1-6; D unresolved. With 2 bases removed from V and 10 bases from J, the gap between germline ends came to 13 bases. Germline V gives CDR1 SGHRS, CDR2 YFSETQ. This CDR3 contains 14 residues. The CDR3 loop is CASSLHMEISPLHF. As DNA, the CDR3 is TGCGCCAGCAGCTTACACATGGAAATCTCACCCCTCCACTTT.

To note about this clone: Mismatch with germline at one junction end may stem from a read error. V usage is TRBV11-2 and J usage is TRBJ2-7; D is possibly TRBD2 (7 bases). The V gene's germline CDR1 is SGHAT and CDR2 FQNNGV. The CDR3 length is 14 residues. CDR3 sequence reads: CASSPGDYSYEQYF. The CDR3 bases are TGCGCCAGCAGCCCAGGGGACTACTCCTACGAGCAGTACTTC.

The rearrangement uses TRBV7-6 and TRBJ1-1; TRBD1 agrees at 7 bases. V trimming: 6 bases; J trimming: 8 bases; junction bases outside the gene matches: 3. Germline assignment: CDR1 SGHVS and CDR2 FNYEAQ. This CDR3 region has 11 residues. CDR3 bases: TGTGCCAGCAGTCAGGGACAGGAAGCTTTCTTT. This translates into CASSQGQEAFF.

The rearrangement links TRBV7-9 to TRBJ2-7; TRBD1 aligns across 7 bases. The germline CDR1 and CDR2 sequences are SEHNR and FQNEAQ (reference sequence). With V trimmed by 5 bases and J by 2 bases, 6 bases remained unmatched. The CDR3 covers 14 residues. The CDR3 loop reads CASSVTGVTYEQYF. The CDR3 nucleotides read TGTGCCAGCAGCGTTACAGGGGTCACCTACGAGCAGTACTTC.

The table lists this clone with a count of one. The chain employs TRBV6-1 and TRBJ2-3; possibly TRBD2 for D (6 bases). Looked up from germline, CDR1 is MNHNS and CDR2 is SASEGT. The CDR3 loop spans 14 amino acids. Trimming removed 7 bases at V and 3 bases at J, with 14 bases between. CDR3 residues: CASNPRDSTDTQYF. CDR3 sequence (DNA): TGTGCCAGCAACCCCCGGGACTCAACAGATACGCAGTATTTT.